Below are 21 T cell receptor beta chains sequenced from a single sample in a study of CD8+ T cells in alopecia areata. Extracted RNA was reverse transcribed, and the resulting cDNA served as sequencing template. Assay: immunoSEQ multiplex PCR; the TCRdb copy retains only in-frame clones and omits some. The data show about 140,000 clones, with approximately 60% seen just once and 36% held by the top ten. Material: CD8+ T cells sorted from blood. The receptors come from a human donor in good health.

V gene TRBV7-9 combines with J gene TRBJ1-5, with TRBD1 matching over 8 bases. The CDR3 has 18 amino acids. The V gene end was trimmed by 4 bases and the J gene end by 1 base; junction bases not matched to a gene: 12. CDR1 and CDR2 from the germline V gene are SEHNR and FQNEAQ (reference sequence). The chain's CDR3 is CASSSHATGVGSNQPQHF. The CDR3 DNA is TGTGCCAGCAGCTCCCATGCGACAGGGGTTGGGAGCAATCAGCCCCAGCATTTT.

As DNA, the CDR3 is TGTGCCAGCAGGGCGGGCAATGAGCAGTTCTTC. It is translated as CASRAGNEQFF. This sequence joins TRBV5-6 and TRBJ2-1; the D gene is possibly TRBD2 (5 bases). The germline CDR1 and CDR2 sequences are SGHDT and YYEEEE. V was clipped by 5 bases and J by 6 bases, with 6 bases between them. The CDR3 loop spans 11 amino acids.

Only one count was recorded for this clone. The chain links TRBV30 to TRBJ2-7; D call uncertain. Germline lookup yields CDR1 GTSNPN and CDR2 SVGIG (reference sequence). Trimming removed 4 bases at V and 5 bases at J, with 9 bases between. This CDR3 has 11 amino acids. CDR3 amino acids: CAWMGGHEQYF. CDR3 in DNA: TGTGCCTGGATGGGTGGTCACGAGCAGTACTTC.

The chain couples TRBV11-1 to TRBJ2-1; 7 nucleotides agree with TRBD1. The CDR3 consists of 14 residues. The trim removed 5 bases at V and 7 bases at J, leaving 8 bases unmatched. Looked up from germline, CDR1 is SGHAT and CDR2 is FQDESV (reference sequence). Written as DNA, the CDR3 is TGTGCCAGCAGCCTGACAGGGCAAACGAATGAGCAGTTCTTC. This sequence encodes CASSLTGQTNEQFF.

Comment on this clone: The identical CDR3 is also encoded by other nucleotide sequences in the sample. The V and J genes are TRBV9 and TRBJ2-1; 11 bases match TRBD2. Germline V gene sequence: CDR1 SGDLS, CDR2 YYNGEE. The CDR3 runs to 16 residues. V lost 0 bases to trimming and J lost 3 bases; unmatched junction nucleotides: 2. The CDR3 reads CASSVGLAGLYNEQFF. CDR3 coding DNA: TGTGCCAGCAGCGTAGGACTAGCGGGACTCTACAATGAGCAGTTCTTC. The full variable domain, its missing parts supplied by reference TRBV9 and TRBJ2-1, is DSGVTQTPKHLITATGQRVTLRCSPRSGDLSVYWYQQSLDQGLQFLIQYYNGEERAKGNILERFSAQQFPDLHSELNLSSLELGDSALYFCASSVGLAGLYNEQFFGPGTRLTVL.

This clone was observed a few times. This chain links TRBV27 with TRBJ2-7; D unresolved. V dropped 3 bases and J dropped 3 bases, with 9 bases sitting between them. Germline assignment: CDR1 MNHEY and CDR2 SMNVEV (reference sequence). The CDR3 is 13 amino acids. CDR3 residues: CASSFSIRYEQYF. Here the CDR3 DNA reads TGTGCCAGCAGTTTTAGTATCCGCTACGAGCAGTACTTC.

The rearrangement joins TRBV13 to TRBJ1-2, with D uncertain. The CDR3 contains 14 residues. Germline V gene sequence: CDR1 PRHDT, CDR2 FYEKMQ (reference sequence). Trimming took off 7 bases at V and 4 bases at J, with 16 bases between the two ends. CDR3 in DNA: TGTGCCAGCACCGTGTCATCCTTGGGCTATGGCTACACCTTC. This translates into CASTVSSLGYGYTF.

J is TRBJ2-7 and V is TRBV4-1; D perhaps matches TRBD1 (6 bases). The germline CDR1 and CDR2 sequences are MGHRA and YSYEKL. V lost 4 bases and J lost 0, with 10 bases in between. The CDR3 contains 14 residues. CDR3 nucleotides: TGCGCCAGCAGCCCGACGACAGGCTCCTACGAGCAGTACTTC. It yields the protein CASSPTTGSYEQYF.

The chain recombines TRBV9 with TRBJ2-7, with TRBD2 matching over 13 bases. The germline gives CDR1 SGDLS, CDR2 YYNGEE. Unmatched junction bases numbered 8, after V lost 3 bases and J lost 5 bases. The CDR3 extends over 16 amino acids. The chain's CDR3 is CASSEGTSGNIHEQYF. The CDR3 region has the DNA TGTGCCAGCAGCGAGGGGACTAGCGGGAATATACACGAGCAGTACTTC.

The CDR3 here is CASSWWRGRVDTQYF. CDR3 nucleotides: TGTGCCAGCAGCTGGTGGCGCGGGAGAGTAGATACGCAGTATTTT. The rearrangement links TRBV7-9 to TRBJ2-3, with TRBD2 identical over 7 bases. The germline V gene has CDR1 SEHNR and CDR2 FQNEAQ (reference sequence). The V segment lost 4 bases and the J segment 5 bases; nucleotides outside the gene matches: 9. The CDR3 length is 15 residues.

This chain links TRBV7-9 with TRBJ1-1; D may be TRBD1 (5 bases). The ends were cut back, 1 base at V and 0 bases at J, with 18 bases in the middle. The germline V gene encodes CDR1 SEHNR and CDR2 FQNEAQ (reference sequence). The CDR3 contains 18 residues. The CDR3 region is CASSLGHGWGWMNTEAFF. CDR3 in DNA: TGTGCCAGCAGCTTAGGTCATGGTTGGGGGTGGATGAACACTGAAGCTTTCTTT.

The CDR3 protein is CASSGGNTIYF. The CDR3 coding sequence is TGTGCCAGCAGCGGTGGAAACACCATATATTTT. The chain links TRBV9 to TRBJ1-3; no clear D. CDR1 and CDR2 (germline): SGDLS, YYNGEE. The CDR3 runs to 11 residues. Between the trimmed V and J ends, which lost 3 bases and 3 bases, there was a span of 1 base.

V and J are TRBV27 and TRBJ1-1; TRBD1 matches at 9 bases. The V segment lost 7 bases and the J segment 7 bases; nucleotides outside the gene matches: 10. This CDR3 region has 14 residues. Germline V gene lookup returns CDR1 MNHEY and CDR2 SMNVEV (reference sequence). This chain's CDR3 is CASTGTGGVFEAFF. In DNA, the CDR3 is TGTGCCAGCACGGGAACAGGGGGCGTCTTTGAAGCTTTCTTT.

V usage is TRBV29-1 and J usage is TRBJ2-1; D remains unclear. Between the trimmed V and J ends, which lost 5 bases and 10 bases, there was a span of 12 bases. The CDR3 extends over 11 amino acids. Germline-derived CDR1 and CDR2 are SQVTM and ANQGSEA. CDR3: CSVLSLTEQFF. The CDR3 DNA reads as TGCAGCGTTCTTAGCCTCACGGAGCAGTTCTTC.

V is TRBV2 and J is TRBJ2-6, with D possibly being TRBD1 (5 bases). CDR1 is SNHLY, CDR2 FYNNEI, per germline. V lost 3 bases to trimming and J lost 6 bases, with 12 bases between them. This CDR3 is 15 amino acids long. CDR3 nucleotide sequence: TGTGCCAGCAGTGATCAGGGTCTGATGGCCAACGTCCTGACTTTC. Translated: CASSDQGLMANVLTF.

This clone was recorded a few times. V is TRBV14 and J is TRBJ2-4; D is unclear. With 3 bases removed from V and 6 bases from J, the gap between germline ends came to 9 bases. The germline gives CDR1 SGHDN, CDR2 FVKESK. The CDR3 is 13 residues long. CDR3: CASSHGWRNIQYF. The CDR3 nucleotides are TGTGCCAGCAGCCACGGGTGGCGAAACATTCAGTACTTC. The variable domain in full, completed from reference TRBV14 and TRBJ2-4, reads EAGVTQFPSHSVIEKGQTVTLRCDPISGHDNLYWYRRVMGKEIKFLLHFVKESKQDESGMPNNRFLAERTGGTYSTLKVQPAELEDSGVYFCASSHGWRNIQYFGAGTRLSVL.

This clone occurred a few times. The rearrangement joins TRBV15 to TRBJ2-7; 9 bases map to TRBD1. The germline V gene has CDR1 LNHNV and CDR2 YYDKDF (reference sequence). This CDR3 has 17 residues. V was pared by 3 bases and J by 1 base, with 10 bases of the junction left unmatched. The CDR3 DNA reads TGTGCCACCAGCAGGGAAAAGTCCGGGACAGGGTCCTACGAGCAGTACTTC. It specifies CATSREKSGTGSYEQYF.

This clone was detected only once. The chain couples TRBV11-2 to TRBJ2-1; 11 positions match TRBD2. CDR1 and CDR2 from the germline V gene are SGHAT and FQNNGV. After removal of 3 bases from V and 7 bases from J, the junction contained 11 bases not matched to a gene. The CDR3 sequence is 17 residues long. CDR3 nucleotide sequence: TGTGCCAGCAGCTTTAGTAGGGAGGGACTAGCGGCGAATGAGCAGTTCTTC. This translates into CASSFSREGLAANEQFF.

The chain carries TRBV27 and TRBJ2-1; 9 positions match TRBD1. After removal of 4 bases from V and 6 bases from J, the junction contained 4 bases not matched to a gene. The CDR3 runs 14 residues. Germline V gene sequence: CDR1 MNHEY, CDR2 SMNVEV (reference sequence). Written as DNA, the CDR3 is TGTGCCAGCAGTTCCCGACAGGGGGGCAATGAGCAGTTCTTC. It codes for CASSSRQGGNEQFF.

The chain has TRBV5-1 and TRBJ2-2, with D uncertain. The ends were cut back, 4 bases at V and 2 bases at J, with 6 bases in the middle. The CDR3 loop spans 13 amino acids. Germline V gene sequence: CDR1 SGHRS, CDR2 YFSETQ. The DNA for the CDR3 is TGCGCCAGCAGCCGAACCAACACCGGGGAGCTGTTTTTT. Translated: CASSRTNTGELFF.

The chain employs TRBV27 and TRBJ2-1; 9 bases map to TRBD2. V was pared by 2 bases and J by 6 bases, with 2 bases of the junction left unmatched. The CDR3 totals 14 residues. Germline values: CDR1 MNHEY, CDR2 SMNVEV (reference sequence). The CDR3 region is CASSLQAGGNEQFF. The CDR3 DNA reads as TGTGCCAGCAGTTTACAAGCGGGAGGCAATGAGCAGTTCTTC.